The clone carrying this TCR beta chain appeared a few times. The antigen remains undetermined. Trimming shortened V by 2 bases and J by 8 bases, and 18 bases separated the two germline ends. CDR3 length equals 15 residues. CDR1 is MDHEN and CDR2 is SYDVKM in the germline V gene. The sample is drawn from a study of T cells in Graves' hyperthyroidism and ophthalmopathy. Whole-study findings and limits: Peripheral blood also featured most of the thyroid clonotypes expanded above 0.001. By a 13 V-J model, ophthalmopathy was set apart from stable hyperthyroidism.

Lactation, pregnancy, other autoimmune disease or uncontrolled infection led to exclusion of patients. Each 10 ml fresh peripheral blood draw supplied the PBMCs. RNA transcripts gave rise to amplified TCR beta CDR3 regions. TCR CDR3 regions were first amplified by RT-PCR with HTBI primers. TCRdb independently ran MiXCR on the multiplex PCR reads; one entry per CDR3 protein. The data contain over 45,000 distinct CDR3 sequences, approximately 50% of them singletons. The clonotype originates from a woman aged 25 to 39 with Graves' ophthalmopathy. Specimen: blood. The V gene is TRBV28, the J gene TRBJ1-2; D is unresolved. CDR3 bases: TGTGCCAGCAGTTTACGGTTCGCGGTAGGGAGCGGCTACACCTTC. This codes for CASSLRFAVGSGYTF.